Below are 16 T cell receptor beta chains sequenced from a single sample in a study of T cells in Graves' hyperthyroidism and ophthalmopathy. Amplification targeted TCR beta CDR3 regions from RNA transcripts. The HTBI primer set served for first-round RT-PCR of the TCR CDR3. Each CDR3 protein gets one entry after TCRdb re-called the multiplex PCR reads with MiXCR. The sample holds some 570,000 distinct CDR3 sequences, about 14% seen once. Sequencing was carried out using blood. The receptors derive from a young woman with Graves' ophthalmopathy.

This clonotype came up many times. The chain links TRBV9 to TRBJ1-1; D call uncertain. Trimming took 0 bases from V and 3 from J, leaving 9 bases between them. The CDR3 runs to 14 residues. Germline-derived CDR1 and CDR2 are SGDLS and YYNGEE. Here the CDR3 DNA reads TGTGCCAGCAGCGTAGGAGCCGGCCACACTGAAGCTTTCTTT. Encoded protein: CASSVGAGHTEAFF.

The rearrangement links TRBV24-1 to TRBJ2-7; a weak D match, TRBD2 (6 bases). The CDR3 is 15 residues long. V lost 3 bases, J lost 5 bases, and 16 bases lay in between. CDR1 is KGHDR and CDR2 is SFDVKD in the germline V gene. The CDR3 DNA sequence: TGTGCCACCAGTGATCCGGGACGGGGGTTCCACGAGCAGTACTTC. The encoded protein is CATSDPGRGFHEQYF.

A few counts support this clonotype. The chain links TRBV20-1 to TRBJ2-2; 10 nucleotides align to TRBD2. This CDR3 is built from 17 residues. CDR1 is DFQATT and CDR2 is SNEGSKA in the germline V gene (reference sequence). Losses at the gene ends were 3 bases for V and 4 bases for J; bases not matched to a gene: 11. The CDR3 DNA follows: TGCAGTGCTAGTTTGACTAGCGGGCCTAGGGGCACCGGGGAGCTGTTTTTT. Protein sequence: CSASLTSGPRGTGELFF.

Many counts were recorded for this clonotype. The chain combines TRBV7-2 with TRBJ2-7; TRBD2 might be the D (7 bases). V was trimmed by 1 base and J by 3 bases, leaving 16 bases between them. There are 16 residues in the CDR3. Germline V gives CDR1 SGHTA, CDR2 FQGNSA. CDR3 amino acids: CASSLDGGPNHYEQYF. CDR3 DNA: TGTGCCAGCAGCTTAGACGGGGGGCCCAACCACTACGAGCAGTACTTC.

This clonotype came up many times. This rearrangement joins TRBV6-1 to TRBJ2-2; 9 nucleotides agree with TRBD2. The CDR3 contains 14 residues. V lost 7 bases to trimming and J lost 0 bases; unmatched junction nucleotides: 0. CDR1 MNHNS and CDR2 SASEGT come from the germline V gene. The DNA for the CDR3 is TGTGCCAGCAAGCGGGAGGCGAACACCGGGGAGCTGTTTTTT. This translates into CASKREANTGELFF.

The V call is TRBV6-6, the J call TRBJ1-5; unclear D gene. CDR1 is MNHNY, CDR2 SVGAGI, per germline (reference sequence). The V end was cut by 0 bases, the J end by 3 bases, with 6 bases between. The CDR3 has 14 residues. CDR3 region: CASSYSPNNQPQHF. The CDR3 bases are TGTGCCAGCAGTTACTCTCCAAACAATCAGCCCCAGCATTTT.

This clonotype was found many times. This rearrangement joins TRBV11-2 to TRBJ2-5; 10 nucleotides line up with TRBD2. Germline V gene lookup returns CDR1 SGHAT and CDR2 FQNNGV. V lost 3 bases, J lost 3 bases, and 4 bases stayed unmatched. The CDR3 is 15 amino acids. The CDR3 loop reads CASSFGTSVEETQYF. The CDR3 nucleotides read TGTGCCAGCAGCTTCGGGACTAGCGTCGAAGAGACCCAGTACTTC.

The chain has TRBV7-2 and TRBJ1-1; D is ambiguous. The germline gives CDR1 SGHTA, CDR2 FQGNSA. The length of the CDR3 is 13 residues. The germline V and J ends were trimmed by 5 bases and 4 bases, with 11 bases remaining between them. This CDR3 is CASSPRVATEAFF. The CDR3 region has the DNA TGTGCCAGCAGCCCGAGGGTGGCCACTGAAGCTTTCTTT.

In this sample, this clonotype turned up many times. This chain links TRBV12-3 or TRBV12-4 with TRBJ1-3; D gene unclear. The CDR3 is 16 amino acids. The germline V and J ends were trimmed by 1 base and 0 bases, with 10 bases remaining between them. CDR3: CASSLGRKPSGNTIYF. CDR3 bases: TGTGCCAGCAGTTTAGGCAGGAAACCCTCTGGAAACACCATATATTTT.

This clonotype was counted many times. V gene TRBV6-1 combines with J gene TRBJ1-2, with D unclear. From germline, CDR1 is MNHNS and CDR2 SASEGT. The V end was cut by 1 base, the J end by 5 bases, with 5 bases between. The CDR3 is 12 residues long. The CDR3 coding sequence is TGTGCCAGCAGTGAAGTCCCATATGGCTACACCTTC. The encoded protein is CASSEVPYGYTF.

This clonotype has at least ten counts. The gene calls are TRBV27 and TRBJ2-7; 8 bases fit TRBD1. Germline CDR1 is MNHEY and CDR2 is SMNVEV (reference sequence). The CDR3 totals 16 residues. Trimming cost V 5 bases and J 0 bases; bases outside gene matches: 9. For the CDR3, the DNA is TGTGCCAGCAGTAAGACAGGGGACCCCCCCTCCTACGAGCAGTACTTC. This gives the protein CASSKTGDPPSYEQYF.

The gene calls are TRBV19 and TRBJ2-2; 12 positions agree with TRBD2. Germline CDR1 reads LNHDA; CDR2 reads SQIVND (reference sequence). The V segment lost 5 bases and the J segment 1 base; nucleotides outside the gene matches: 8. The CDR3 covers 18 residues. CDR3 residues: CASSSTSGREGNTGELFF. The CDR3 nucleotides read TGTGCCAGTAGTTCGACTAGCGGGAGAGAGGGGAACACCGGGGAGCTGTTTTTT.

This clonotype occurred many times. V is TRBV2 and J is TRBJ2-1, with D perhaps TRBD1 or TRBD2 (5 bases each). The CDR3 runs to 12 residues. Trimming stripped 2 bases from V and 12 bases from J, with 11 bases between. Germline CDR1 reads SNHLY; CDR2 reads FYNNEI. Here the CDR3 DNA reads TGTGCCAGCAGTGAATTGGATGGGGGGCAGTTCTTC. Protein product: CASSELDGGQFF.

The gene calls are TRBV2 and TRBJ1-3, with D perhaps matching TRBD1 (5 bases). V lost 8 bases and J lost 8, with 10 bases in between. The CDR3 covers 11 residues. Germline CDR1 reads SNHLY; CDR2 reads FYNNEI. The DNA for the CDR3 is TGTGCCAGCCGTCGAGGGGACACCATATATTTT. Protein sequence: CASRRGDTIYF.

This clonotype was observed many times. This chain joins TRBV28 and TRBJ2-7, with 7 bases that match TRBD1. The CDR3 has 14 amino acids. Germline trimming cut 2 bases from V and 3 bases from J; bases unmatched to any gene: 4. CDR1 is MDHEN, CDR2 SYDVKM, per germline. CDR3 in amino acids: CASSLGTVYYEQYF. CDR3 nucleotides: TGTGCCAGCAGTTTAGGGACAGTATACTACGAGCAGTACTTC.

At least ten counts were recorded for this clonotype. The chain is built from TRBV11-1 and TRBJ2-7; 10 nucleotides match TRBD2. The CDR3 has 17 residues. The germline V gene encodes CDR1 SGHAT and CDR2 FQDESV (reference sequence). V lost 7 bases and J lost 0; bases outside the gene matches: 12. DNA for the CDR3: TGTGCCAGCACCCGAAGGGATAGCGGGAGGCCCTCCTACGAGCAGTACTTC. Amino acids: CASTRRDSGRPSYEQYF. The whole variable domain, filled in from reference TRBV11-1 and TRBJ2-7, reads EAEVAQSPRYKITEKSQAVAFWCDPISGHATLYWYRQILGQGPELLVQFQDESVVDDSQLPKDRFSAERLKGVDSTLKIQPAELGDSAMYLCASTRRDSGRPSYEQYFGPGTRLTVT.